This T cell receptor (beta chain) was recovered during a study of cytomegalovirus exposure and HLA in healthy donors. PCR primers comprised 60 Vbeta and 13 Jbeta primers. The repertoire was sequenced with immunoSEQ multiplex PCR; TCRdb's copy has only in-frame clones and lacks some. The table lists some 140,000 clones, approximately 80% of them singletons. Germline-derived CDR1 and CDR2 are LGHNA and YSLEER. The CDR3 is 14 amino acids. Trimming removed 6 bases from V and 7 bases from J; junction bases left unmatched: 7. This clonotype originated in a woman in her forties or fifties in good health and CMV-seropositive. The material sequenced was PBMCs. J is TRBJ2-2 and V is TRBV4-3; 8 bases fit TRBD1. CDR3 residues: CASRFDRGGGELFF. As DNA, the CDR3 is TGCGCCAGCAGATTTGACAGGGGAGGCGGGGAGCTGTTTTTT.